This TCR beta chain comes out of a study of blood T cell repertoires in COVID-19. Across the whole study: Researchers got acute and convalescent COVID-19 samples from the United States, Italy and Spain. From T cells, B-cell-depleted T cells, or PBMCs came the material, which was cDNA or gDNA.

Looked up from germline, CDR1 is KGHDR and CDR2 is SFDVKD. This CDR3 spans 18 amino acids. V was clipped by 1 base and J by 4 bases, with 21 bases between them. Authors' data handling: Researchers report that nucleated cell counts were estimated from reference gene primer amplification. Some clones are missing from TCRdb's copy, which holds only in-frame ones; the method was immunoSEQ multiplex PCR. V, J and clone size reflect that table, while D and trimming were determined from the DNA. This sample has approximately 81,000 clones, with around 80% found just once. The TCR sequence derives from a human donor in a cohort sampled during active COVID-19. Sequencing was carried out using peripheral blood. This chain connects TRBV24-1 to TRBJ1-2, with D tentatively TRBD1 (5 bases). The DNA for the CDR3 is TGTGCCACCAGTGATTTTTGCCCGTTTAGGGGAGGGGTCTATGGCTACACCTTC. Protein: CATSDFCPFRGGVYGYTF.